Reported below is one TCR beta chain. The target antigen is unknown. This sample is drawn from a study of cytomegalovirus exposure and HLA in healthy donors. Study-level results: TCR beta chains numbering more than 150 were designated cytomegalovirus-associated. According to reports, the classifier identified cytomegalovirus status with high specificity and sensitivity.

Measured with immunoSEQ multiplex PCR; TCRdb has only the in-frame clones, and not every one. The sample yields some 85,000 clones, about 96% seen once. The CDR3 is 16 amino acids. The germline gives CDR1 ENHRY, CDR2 SYGVKD. V lost 7 bases and J lost 0, with 19 bases in between. The sequence was collected from a young woman in good health and CMV-seronegative. The chain links TRBV10-3 to TRBJ2-7; weak D call: TRBD2 (5 bases). Sequencing used PBMCs. This CDR3 reads CAINWRLSSSSYEQYF. In DNA, the CDR3 is TGTGCCATCAATTGGCGACTATCATCAAGCTCCTACGAGCAGTACTTC.